This T cell receptor (beta chain) was captured in a study of blood T cell repertoires in COVID-19. In the study overall: COVID-19 samples from acute and convalescent phases originated in the United States, Italy and Spain. The cDNA or gDNA used as material had been derived from T cells, B-cell-depleted T cells, or PBMCs.

Only in-frame clones appear in the TCRdb table, and some are missing; sequencing was by immunoSEQ multiplex PCR. The sample holds just over 250,000 clones, about 87% seen once. The germline CDR1 and CDR2 sequences are KGHSH and LQKENI. The V end was cut by 0 bases, the J end by 5 bases, with 23 bases between. CDR3 size: 19 residues. This chain connects TRBV18 to TRBJ2-1; tentative D call: TRBD2 (6 bases). The source material was peripheral blood. The receptor was isolated from a woman aged 50 to 60 with acute or convalescent COVID-19. The CDR3 region has the DNA TGTGCCAGCTCACCACCGGAGGGGCGCGCGGTCAGTGGTAACAATGAGCAGTTCTTC. Residues: CASSPPEGRAVSGNNEQFF.